Below are 11 T cell receptor beta chains sequenced from a single sample in a study of relationships among human T cell subsets. Bead selections for CD25, CD56 and CD294 left a flow-through collected as Th1 cells. TCR alpha and beta CDR3s were amplified from mRNA by semiquantitative ARM-PCR. Exponential amplification used communal superprimers after tagged nested gene-specific primers in ARM-PCR. TCRdb reanalysed the multiplex PCR reads using MiXCR and keeps one entry per CDR3 protein. The table lists 10,000 to 15,000 distinct CDR3 sequences, over 60% of them singletons, with just under 30% in the top ten. Material for sequencing was CD4+ Th1 cells sorted from blood. The receptors come from a man in his forties or fifties in good health.

This chain connects TRBV29-1 to TRBJ2-5; D not resolved. The CDR3 consists of 12 residues. V lost 5 bases to trimming and J lost 3 bases, with 10 bases between them. CDR1 is SQVTM and CDR2 is ANQGSEA in the germline V gene. CDR3 residues: CSVPLGKETQYF. As DNA, the CDR3 is TGCAGCGTTCCCTTGGGTAAAGAGACCCAGTACTTC.

This clonotype is a singleton in its sample. The rearrangement uses TRBV11-3 and TRBJ2-1; 9 bases are shared with TRBD1. This CDR3 is 18 amino acids long. Germline values: CDR1 SGHNT, CDR2 YENEEA. The trim removed 5 bases at V and 3 bases at J, leaving 14 bases unmatched. The CDR3 spells CASSDNSLGQGVYNEQFF. Here the CDR3 DNA reads TGTGCCAGCAGCGATAACTCCTTGGGACAGGGAGTCTACAATGAGCAGTTCTTC.

The chain uses TRBV10-3 and TRBJ2-5, with D hard to call. This CDR3 spans 12 amino acids. Between the trimmed V and J ends, which lost 8 bases and 1 base, there was a span of 8 bases. Germline lookup yields CDR1 ENHRY and CDR2 SYGVKD. CDR3 sequence reads: CAIGPVQETQYF. CDR3 coding DNA: TGTGCCATCGGGCCGGTCCAAGAGACCCAGTACTTC.

The V gene is TRBV4-1, the J gene TRBJ2-4, with 12 bases lining up with TRBD2. The germline gives CDR1 MGHRA, CDR2 YSYEKL. The V segment lost 1 base and the J segment 5 bases; nucleotides outside the gene matches: 12. The CDR3 loop spans 19 amino acids. CDR3 DNA sequence: TGCGCCAGCAGCCAAGCCAACCTAGCGGGAGGGCCGAAGGAAAACATTCAGTACTTC. Protein sequence: CASSQANLAGGPKENIQYF.

This chain connects TRBV19 to TRBJ1-1; D is undetermined. The germline V and J ends were trimmed by 5 bases and 1 base, with 11 bases remaining between them. Germline V gene lookup returns CDR1 LNHDA and CDR2 SQIVND (reference sequence). The CDR3 contains 14 residues. CDR3 loop: CASSHRVRNTEAFF. In DNA form, the CDR3 reads TGTGCCAGTAGTCATCGGGTGCGGAACACTGAAGCTTTCTTT.

This chain connects TRBV7-3 to TRBJ1-6; D unresolved. Germline lookup yields CDR1 SGHTA and CDR2 FQGTGA. The CDR3 sequence is 14 residues long. The V and J ends lost 5 bases and 7 bases respectively, with 12 bases between them. CDR3 nucleotides: TGTGCCAGCAGCAGCGGCAGTCCCAATTCACCCCTCCACTTT. This codes for CASSSGSPNSPLHF.

The rearrangement links TRBV20-1 to TRBJ2-1; 8 bases are a match to TRBD2. V shed 4 bases, J shed 0 bases, and the junction held 2 bases outside the gene matches. The CDR3 totals 14 residues. Germline CDR1 and CDR2: DFQATT and SNEGSKA (reference sequence). CDR3 loop: CSAISGSSYNEQFF. The CDR3 coding sequence is TGCAGTGCTATAAGCGGGAGCTCCTACAATGAGCAGTTCTTC.

The V and J genes are TRBV27 and TRBJ2-1; 8 bases agree with TRBD2. From germline, CDR1 is MNHEY and CDR2 SMNVEV (reference sequence). J was trimmed by 14 bases and V by 3 bases; bases with no gene match: 9. This CDR3 comprises 13 residues. CDR3: CASSFEGIGREFF. DNA of the CDR3: TGTGCCAGCAGTTTTGAGGGAATCGGGAGGGAGTTCTTC.

This clonotype showed up just a few times. The CDR3 spells CASSFLGQGETEAFF. The CDR3 region has the DNA TGTGCCAGCAGTTTTCTGGGGCAAGGTGAGACGGAAGCTTTCTTT. The chain employs TRBV28 and TRBJ1-1, with a possible D match to TRBD1 (5 bases). The CDR3 loop spans 15 amino acids. Germline assignment: CDR1 MDHEN and CDR2 SYDVKM. V was pared by 3 bases and J by 8 bases, with 19 bases between.

The genes are TRBV15 and TRBJ2-3, with unresolved D. The V end lost 4 bases, the J end lost 6 bases, and 8 bases lay between the germline ends. Germline assignment: CDR1 LNHNV and CDR2 YYDKDF (reference sequence). The CDR3 totals 12 residues. The DNA for the CDR3 is TGTGCCACCAGCAACGGTGGTGATACGCAGTATTTT. Translation gives CATSNGGDTQYF.

This clonotype was seen just once. This chain uses TRBV10-3 with TRBJ1-5; D uncertain. Trimming removed 6 bases from V and 2 bases from J, with 11 bases in between. This CDR3 contains 14 residues. CDR1 is ENHRY and CDR2 is SYGVKD in the germline V gene. CDR3 nucleotide sequence: TGTGCCATCAGGGACGAAGTAGGCAATCAGCCCCAGCATTTT. It translates to CAIRDEVGNQPQHF.